A selection of T cell receptor beta chains follows, all from one sample in a study of T-cell reconstitution after alpha-beta-depleted transplantation in children. TCRdb redid the calling of the PCR reads with MiXCR, one entry per CDR3 protein. The table lists a few hundred thousand distinct CDR3 sequences, around 13% of them singletons, with less than 6.5% in the top ten. The sample in question was PBMCs from the stem cell graft donor, obtained from the stem cell graft. The receptors were gathered from a human donor who donated a stem cell graft to a child with combined immunodeficiency. CDR3s include the opening cysteine and the closing phenylalanine or tryptophan. A D gene is named only where the DNA matches it firmly. A clone size is listed for some rows: how often the clone was seen (once, few, many), or a class if it is expanded.

v_call: TRBV10-3
clone_size: few
d_call: -
j_call: TRBJ2-5
cdr3_nt: TGTGCCATCAGCTCCCCCCTAGGTGACAAGGAGTACTTC
cdr3_aa: CAISSPLGDKEYF

v_call: TRBV12-5
clone_size: few
d_call: TRBD2
j_call: TRBJ2-1
cdr3_nt: TGTGCTAGTGGTTTGAGCGGGGAAACCTACAATGAGCAGTTCTTC
cdr3_aa: CASGLSGETYNEQFF

v_call: TRBV27
clone_size: -
d_call: -
j_call: TRBJ2-1
cdr3_nt: TGTGCCAGCAGTTTAAGGTTGGGGAATGAGCAGTTCTTC
cdr3_aa: CASSLRLGNEQFF

v_call: TRBV9
clone_size: few
d_call: -
j_call: TRBJ2-1
cdr3_nt: TGTGCCAGCACACGGGATTTCCGTGAGCAGTTCTTC
cdr3_aa: CASTRDFREQFF

v_call: TRBV6-2/TRBV6-3
clone_size: few
d_call: TRBD2
j_call: TRBJ2-3
cdr3_nt: TGTGCCAGCAGCCGTCGGACTAGCGGGGGCTCGGCAGATACGCAGTATTTT
cdr3_aa: CASSRRTSGGSADTQYF

v_call: TRBV12-5
clone_size: -
d_call: TRBD1
j_call: TRBJ2-7
cdr3_nt: TGTGCTAGTGGTCCGGGACAGGGGTTTTCCTACGAGCAGTACTTC
cdr3_aa: CASGPGQGFSYEQYF

v_call: TRBV12-3/TRBV12-4
clone_size: few
d_call: -
j_call: TRBJ2-2
cdr3_nt: TGTGCCAGCAGTTTATGGGCGAGGGAACCCGGGGAGCTGTTTTTT
cdr3_aa: CASSLWAREPGELFF

v_call: TRBV7-2
clone_size: few
d_call: -
j_call: TRBJ1-5
cdr3_nt: TGTGCCAGCAGCTTAGTAGGGGCCTATAGCAATCAGCCCCAGCATTTT
cdr3_aa: CASSLVGAYSNQPQHF

v_call: TRBV7-9
clone_size: many
d_call: -
j_call: TRBJ2-7
cdr3_nt: TGTGCCAGCAGCTTAAGTATTAAAGAGCAGTACTTC
cdr3_aa: CASSLSIKEQYF

v_call: TRBV4-2
clone_size: -
d_call: -
j_call: TRBJ2-5
cdr3_nt: TGTGCCAGCAGCCAAGTCGTCGGGCCTTTTACAATATACCAAGAGACCCAGTACTTC
cdr3_aa: CASSQVVGPFTIYQETQYF

v_call: TRBV28
clone_size: few
d_call: -
j_call: TRBJ2-5
cdr3_nt: TGTGCCAGCGTTAGGGCACAGGCCCGGGGAGAGACCCAGTACTTC
cdr3_aa: CASVRAQARGETQYF

v_call: TRBV5-1
clone_size: -
d_call: -
j_call: TRBJ2-7
cdr3_nt: TGCGCCAGCAGCTTGCACGAGGCTAGCTACGAGCAGTACTTC
cdr3_aa: CASSLHEASYEQYF

v_call: TRBV21-1
clone_size: -
d_call: -
j_call: TRBJ2-7
cdr3_nt: TGTGCCAGCAGCAAAAACCCGGGAAGGTACGAGCAGTACTTC
cdr3_aa: CASSKNPGRYEQYF

v_call: TRBV20-1
clone_size: few
d_call: -
j_call: TRBJ1-2
cdr3_nt: TGCAGTGCTAGGGAGGGGCGGTATGGCTACACCTTC
cdr3_aa: CSAREGRYGYTF

v_call: TRBV20-1
clone_size: few
d_call: -
j_call: TRBJ2-7
cdr3_nt: TGCAGTGCTTTTCGGGGGCCCCCGTTCTACGAGCAGTACTTC
cdr3_aa: CSAFRGPPFYEQYF

v_call: TRBV11-2
clone_size: many
d_call: -
j_call: TRBJ2-2
cdr3_nt: TGTGCCAGCAGCTCCTTCGGGACCACAGCGAACACCGGGGAGCTGTTTTTT
cdr3_aa: CASSSFGTTANTGELFF

v_call: TRBV5-6
clone_size: -
d_call: -
j_call: TRBJ2-1
cdr3_nt: TGTGCCAGCAGCTTGGCGGCGGGTGGTTCGTTCTTC
cdr3_aa: CASSLAAGGSFF